This T cell receptor (beta chain) came from a study of cytomegalovirus exposure and HLA in healthy donors. This CDR3 region has 15 residues. CDR1 is MNHNY and CDR2 is SVGAGI in the germline V gene (reference sequence). Trimming at V came to 4 bases and at J to 4 bases, leaving 1 base not matched to a gene. PCR employed 60 Vbeta and 13 Jbeta primers. Original analysis: Later, roughly 80 million unique TCR beta chains were counted in an analysis, and about 10 million of them were shared. Some clones are missing from TCRdb's copy, which holds only in-frame ones; the method was immunoSEQ multiplex PCR. V and J calls and clone size follow that table, whereas D and trimming were derived from the DNA. The sample has more than 90,000 clones; just under 70% are singletons. Comment on this clone: The antigen is not known.

Whole-study findings and limits: Later analysis suggested most CMV-associated TCR beta chains were HLA-restricted. Specificity for CMV antigens was confirmed in vitro for a few of the CMV-associated chains.

The chain employs TRBV6-6 and TRBJ2-5, with 15 positions matching TRBD2. The sequenced material came from PBMCs. The source is a man aged 45-65 years in good health and CMV-seronegative. DNA for the CDR3: TGTGCCAGCAGTTGGACTAGCGGGGGGGGAGAGACCCAGTACTTC. Encoded protein: CASSWTSGGGETQYF.